Shown below are 7 T cell receptor beta chains from a single sample sequenced in a study of response to subunit inactivated influenza vaccine. Each CDR3 protein is one row after TCRdb ran MiXCR on the RT-PCR reads. The data contain around 570,000 distinct CDR3 sequences, 7.6% of them singletons. The material was PBMCs from blood, obtained roughly 24 months after vaccination. These receptors all stem from a man aged 50 to 69 who received an inactivated influenza vaccine.

In this sample, this clonotype turned up many times. The chain has TRBV4-1 and TRBJ2-1; unclear D gene. Germline CDR1 is MGHRA and CDR2 is YSYEKL. The CDR3 runs to 13 residues. With 1 base removed from V and 5 bases from J, the gap between germline ends came to 6 bases. This chain's CDR3 is CASSQAGNNEQFF. CDR3 nucleotides: TGCGCCAGCAGCCAAGCTGGTAACAATGAGCAGTTCTTC.

This clonotype was seen a few times. This sequence joins TRBV20-1 and TRBJ2-1; maybe TRBD2 (5 bases). The CDR3 extends over 14 amino acids. Trimming cost V 3 bases and J 0 bases, with 9 bases left between them. The germline gives CDR1 DFQATT, CDR2 SNEGSKA (reference sequence). The CDR3, as DNA: TGCAGTGCTAGGGGAGCAAGCTCCTACAATGAGCAGTTCTTC. Translating it yields CSARGASSYNEQFF.

This clonotype was observed a few times. The rearrangement uses TRBV27 and TRBJ2-7; 12 bases align to TRBD2. Germline V lookup: CDR1 MNHEY, CDR2 SMNVEV (reference sequence). The length of the CDR3 is 18 residues. Trimming cost V 3 bases and J 0 bases; bases outside gene matches: 9. In DNA form, the CDR3 reads TGTGCCAGCAGTTTGACTAGCGGGGGACGCCTCAGCTCCTACGAGCAGTACTTC. Encoded protein: CASSLTSGGRLSSYEQYF.

With regard to this clonotype: It is likely a read error, because the conserved phenylalanine at the end of the CDR3 is missing. The chain joins TRBV7-8 to TRBJ2-3; 10 bases are a match to TRBD1. The germline V gene has CDR1 SGHVS and CDR2 FQNEAQ. Trimming took 5 bases from V and 5 from J; bases not matched to a gene: 10. This CDR3 comprises 16 residues. In DNA, the CDR3 is TGTGCCAGCAGCAGAGGGACAGGGGCGCCCCAAGATACGCAGTATGTT. Protein sequence: CASSRGTGAPQDTQYV.

V is TRBV28 and J is TRBJ2-2, with 9 positions matching TRBD2. Per germline, CDR1 MDHEN and CDR2 SYDVKM. The CDR3 extends over 17 amino acids. The V gene end was trimmed by 6 bases and the J gene end by 7 bases; junction bases not matched to a gene: 15. The CDR3 DNA reads as TGTGCCAGCAGGATACCCAAAGCGGGAGGATATAGCGGGGAGCTGTTTTTT. This encodes CASRIPKAGGYSGELFF.

There are a few counts of this clonotype. V and J are TRBV5-1 and TRBJ2-1; D perhaps matches TRBD1 (6 bases). V was clipped by 3 bases and J by 2 bases, with 12 bases between them. Germline lookup yields CDR1 SGHRS and CDR2 YFSETQ. The CDR3 consists of 15 residues. CDR3 in amino acids: CASSWSRGPYNEQFF. CDR3 nucleotide sequence: TGCGCCAGCAGCTGGTCCAGGGGCCCCTACAATGAGCAGTTCTTC.

The J gene is TRBJ1-2, the V gene TRBV12-3 or TRBV12-4; D call uncertain. V was trimmed by 3 bases and J by 4 bases, leaving 12 bases between them. The CDR3 has 14 amino acids. CDR3 bases: TGTGCCAGCAGTTTTTCCGGCTCCAGCTATGGCTACACCTTC. Translating it yields CASSFSGSSYGYTF.